These 28 T cell receptor beta chains were all obtained from the same sample, sequenced in a study of cytomegalovirus exposure and HLA in healthy donors. The PCR made use of 60 Vbeta and 13 Jbeta primers. Sequencing was performed with immunoSEQ multiplex PCR; in TCRdb, only in-frame clones are kept and a portion is missing. The sample holds around 80,000 clones, about 80% seen once. The sequencing sample was made of PBMCs. The receptors were gathered from a female donor in good health and CMV-seronegative.

This clone was seen a single time. This rearrangement joins TRBV28 to TRBJ1-2, with TRBD1 matching 7 bases. The CDR3 runs 13 residues. The V gene's germline CDR1 is MDHEN and CDR2 SYDVKM. V dropped 6 bases and J dropped 5; count of bases not matched to a gene: 6. The CDR3 spells CASSFDRAYGYTF. The CDR3 nucleotides read TGTGCCAGCAGCTTCGACAGGGCGTATGGCTACACCTTC.

The V gene is TRBV15, the J gene TRBJ2-1; 7 bases line up with TRBD1. Germline V gene lookup returns CDR1 LNHNV and CDR2 YYDKDF (reference sequence). The ends lost 8 bases at V and 7 bases at J; junction bases unmatched: 20. This CDR3 spans 17 amino acids. CDR3 coding DNA: TGTGCCACCGGTCGGAAAAGACAGGGCGGTTGGAAAAATGAGCAGTTCTTC. Its translation is CATGRKRQGGWKNEQFF.

The CDR3 sequence is CASSGQSGEKLFF. CDR3 in DNA: TGTGCCAGCAGCGGACAGTCGGGAGAAAAACTGTTTTTT. V is TRBV5-6 and J is TRBJ1-4; the D gene is possibly TRBD1 (6 bases). Trimming cost V 4 bases and J 8 bases, with 12 bases left between them. The germline CDR1 and CDR2 sequences are SGHDT and YYEEEE. The CDR3 sequence is 13 residues long.

In the case of this clone: At one end, the junction sequence differs from germline, possibly due to a read error. The V and J genes are TRBV7-9 and TRBJ1-5; D remains ambiguous. CDR3 length equals 12 residues. The germline V gene encodes CDR1 SEHNR and CDR2 FQNEAQ (reference sequence). CDR3 sequence: CSSSLSNQPQHF. The CDR3 coding sequence is TGTTCCAGCAGCCTCAGCAATCAGCCCCAGCATTTT.

The genes are TRBV5-6 and TRBJ1-5, with a tentative D call TRBD1 (6 bases). This CDR3 contains 16 residues. The V and J ends lost 3 bases and 2 bases respectively, with 15 bases between them. CDR1 SGHDT and CDR2 YYEEEE come from the germline V gene. CDR3 DNA: TGTGCCAGCAGCTCAGCGGGGGGGCCGGGCAATCAGCCCCAGCATTTT. It encodes CASSSAGGPGNQPQHF.

The chain carries TRBV30 and TRBJ2-2; a possible D gene is TRBD1 (6 bases). The CDR3 sequence is 13 residues long. The germline V gene encodes CDR1 GTSNPN and CDR2 SVGIG (reference sequence). V was shortened by 3 bases and J by 4 bases, with 9 bases between the two germline ends. CDR3 protein: CAWRGAGTGELFF. CDR3 sequence (DNA): TGTGCCTGGAGGGGGGCAGGCACCGGGGAGCTGTTTTTT.

This chain uses TRBV9 with TRBJ1-1; TRBD1 is a possible D gene (5 bases). The CDR3 runs 14 residues. Trimming took 3 bases from V and 0 from J, leaving 9 bases between them. Per the germline V gene, CDR1 is SGDLS and CDR2 is YYNGEE. CDR3 loop: CASSGVGVNTEAFF. The DNA for the CDR3 is TGTGCCAGCAGCGGCGTAGGGGTGAACACTGAAGCTTTCTTT. The full variable domain, its missing parts supplied by reference TRBV9 and TRBJ1-1, is DSGVTQTPKHLITATGQRVTLRCSPRSGDLSVYWYQQSLDQGLQFLIQYYNGEERAKGNILERFSAQQFPDLHSELNLSSLELGDSALYFCASSGVGVNTEAFFGQGTRLTVV.

This clone was seen once. The V gene is TRBV11-1, the J gene TRBJ2-7; 15 bases are a match to TRBD2. CDR1 and CDR2 (germline): SGHAT, FQDESV (reference sequence). The length of the CDR3 is 15 residues. J lost 4 bases, V lost 6 bases, and 4 bases had no gene match. The CDR3: CASRSGTSGRYEQYF. CDR3 DNA sequence: TGTGCCAGCAGATCCGGGACTAGCGGGAGGTACGAGCAGTACTTC.

The chain links TRBV29-1 to TRBJ2-7, with D tentatively TRBD1 (5 bases). This CDR3 has 13 amino acids. CDR1 is SQVTM, CDR2 ANQGSEA, per germline. Trimming removed 4 bases from V and 0 bases from J, with 10 bases in between. For the CDR3, the DNA is TGCAGCGTTGCGGGTCAGGGCTCCTACGAGCAGTACTTC. This sequence encodes CSVAGQGSYEQYF.

This rearrangement joins TRBV19 to TRBJ2-2, with 8 bases fitting TRBD1. CDR1 and CDR2 from the germline V gene are LNHDA and SQIVND (reference sequence). This CDR3 has 14 amino acids. V shed 5 bases and J 6 bases; nucleotides not matched to a gene: 5. The CDR3 loop reads CASSLTGVAGELFF. CDR3 DNA: TGTGCCAGTAGTCTGACAGGGGTAGCCGGGGAGCTGTTTTTT.

The chain is built from TRBV5-1 and TRBJ2-1, with 10 nucleotides matching TRBD2. Trimming removed 0 bases from V and 9 bases from J; junction bases left unmatched: 6. Germline V CDR1 and CDR2: SGHRS, YFSETQ. CDR3 size: 15 residues. In DNA form, the CDR3 reads TGCGCCAGCAGCTTGGATGGACTAGCGGTTGGTGAGCAGTTCTTC. This gives the protein CASSLDGLAVGEQFF.

This sequence joins TRBV5-4 and TRBJ2-5; 9 nucleotides match TRBD1. The CDR3 length is 17 residues. Germline CDR1 reads SGHNT; CDR2 reads YYREEE (reference sequence). Germline trimming cut 4 bases from V and 4 bases from J; bases unmatched to any gene: 14. CDR3 sequence: CASSPLGTGLPLETQYF. The CDR3 nucleotides read TGTGCCAGCAGCCCCCTTGGGACAGGGCTCCCCCTAGAGACCCAGTACTTC.

The V call is TRBV18, the J call TRBJ2-5; 7 bases match TRBD2. After removal of 3 bases from V and 4 bases from J, the junction contained 5 bases not matched to a gene. This CDR3 contains 14 residues. Germline-derived CDR1 and CDR2 are KGHSH and LQKENI. The CDR3 DNA follows: TGTGCCAGCTCACCCCAGCGGGATGGAGAGACCCAGTACTTC. This encodes CASSPQRDGETQYF.

CDR3 bases: TGTGCCAGTCTCAGCAGGGCTACTAATGAAAAACTGTTTTTT. Protein product: CASLSRATNEKLFF. The V and J genes are TRBV28 and TRBJ1-4, with D possibly matching TRBD1 (5 bases). Per the germline V gene, CDR1 is MDHEN and CDR2 is SYDVKM. There are 14 residues in the CDR3. Trimming took off 9 bases at V and 2 bases at J, with 13 bases between the two ends.

The CDR3 DNA is TGTGCCAGCATTTTCCGACGGGGAAGCTCCTACGAGCAGTACTTC. Translation: CASIFRRGSSYEQYF. The chain combines TRBV28 with TRBJ2-7, with D possibly TRBD2 on 5 matching bases. The CDR3 is 15 amino acids. CDR1 is MDHEN and CDR2 is SYDVKM in the germline V gene. The V end lost 7 bases, the J end lost 0 bases, and 16 bases lay between the germline ends.

This rearrangement joins TRBV15 to TRBJ2-5; the match to TRBD2 covers 13 bases. From germline, CDR1 is LNHNV and CDR2 YYDKDF (reference sequence). J was trimmed by 3 bases and V by 1 base; bases with no gene match: 8. CDR3 length: 18 amino acids. The CDR3 protein is CATSRGLTSGGAEETQYF. CDR3 nucleotide sequence: TGTGCCACCAGCAGAGGCCTCACTAGCGGGGGGGCGGAAGAGACCCAGTACTTC. Full variable domain (remainder filled in from reference TRBV15 and TRBJ2-5): DAMVIQNPRYQVTQFGKPVTLSCSQTLNHNVMYWYQQKSSQAPKLLFHYYDKDFNNEADTPDNFQSRRPNTSFCFLDIRSPGLGDTAMYLCATSRGLTSGGAEETQYFGPGTRLLVL.

This clone was detected many times. The chain has TRBV30 and TRBJ1-4, with D tentatively TRBD1 (6 bases). Trimming shortened V by 4 bases and J by 7 bases, and 19 bases separated the two germline ends. The CDR3 extends over 15 amino acids. CDR1 and CDR2 (germline): GTSNPN, SVGIG (reference sequence). CDR3 in amino acids: CAWKGLGAAGEKLFF. CDR3 coding DNA: TGTGCCTGGAAGGGTCTGGGGGCCGCCGGTGAAAAACTGTTTTTT.

This chain joins TRBV5-1 and TRBJ2-5; TRBD2 agrees at 12 bases. The junction had 3 bases not matched to a gene; V was cut back by 5 bases and J by 4 bases. Germline assignment: CDR1 SGHRS and CDR2 YFSETQ. The CDR3 is 14 residues long. The DNA of the CDR3 is TGCGCCAGCAGGGGGGGACTAGCGGGAGAGACCCAGTACTTC. This encodes CASRGGLAGETQYF.

This clone was counted only a few times. The CDR3 reads CASSDTGGRQPQHF. CDR3 bases: TGTGCCAGCAGTGACACAGGGGGGAGGCAGCCCCAGCATTTT. The J gene is TRBJ1-5, the V gene TRBV6-1, with 8 bases matching TRBD1. The CDR3 has 14 amino acids. Germline CDR1 and CDR2: MNHNS and SASEGT. The trim removed 3 bases at V and 7 bases at J, leaving 5 bases unmatched.

The V and J genes are TRBV25-1 and TRBJ2-7, with D tentatively TRBD1 (6 bases). CDR3 size: 14 residues. Trimming pared 5 bases from V and 7 bases from J, leaving 18 bases between. CDR1 and CDR2 from the germline V gene are MGHDK and SYGVNS. CDR3 in amino acids: CASSSFEGDKEQYF. In nucleotides, the CDR3 is TGTGCCAGCAGTAGTTTTGAGGGGGACAAGGAGCAGTACTTC.

The chain uses TRBV27 and TRBJ1-2; 7 bases line up with TRBD1. J lost 4 bases, V lost 5 bases, and 4 bases had no gene match. The V gene's germline CDR1 is MNHEY and CDR2 SMNVEV (reference sequence). The CDR3 is 13 residues long. DNA of the CDR3: TGTGCCAGCAGTACGGGACAGTTCTATGGCTACACCTTC. Translation gives CASSTGQFYGYTF.

The genes are TRBV5-1 and TRBJ1-1, with D maybe TRBD1 (6 bases). V was cut by 0 bases and J by 1 base, with 10 bases left in between. Looked up from germline, CDR1 is SGHRS and CDR2 is YFSETQ. This CDR3 region has 15 residues. CDR3 protein: CASSLEGGGNTEAFF. CDR3 nucleotide sequence: TGCGCCAGCAGCTTGGAAGGGGGGGGGAACACTGAAGCTTTCTTT.

J is TRBJ1-6 and V is TRBV5-1; weak D call: TRBD1 (5 bases). In germline, CDR1 is SGHRS, CDR2 YFSETQ. Between the trimmed V and J ends, which lost 3 bases and 6 bases, there was a span of 16 bases. This CDR3 comprises 16 residues. The CDR3 DNA reads as TGCGCCAGCAGCTGGGCAGGGCAGGGTCCTAATTCACCCCTCCACTTT. It is translated as CASSWAGQGPNSPLHF.

The rearrangement links TRBV6-4 to TRBJ2-6; 15 bases map to TRBD2. CDR1 is MRHNA, CDR2 SNTAGT, per germline. The V and J ends lost 2 bases and 7 bases, in that order; junction bases with no gene match: 18. CDR3 size: 22 residues. The CDR3 region is CASSDAGTSGRIGLWSANVLTF. The CDR3 DNA reads TGTGCCAGCAGTGACGCCGGGACTAGCGGGAGGATAGGACTCTGGTCAGCCAACGTCCTGACTTTC.

This clone was seen only once. This chain links TRBV18 with TRBJ2-7, with TRBD1 as a possible D gene (6 bases). The CDR3 loop spans 14 amino acids. Per germline, CDR1 KGHSH and CDR2 LQKENI. V lost 0 bases and J 7 bases, leaving 13 bases between the germline ends. Here the CDR3 reads CASSPPTGPGEQYF. CDR3 nucleotides: TGTGCCAGCTCACCACCTACAGGGCCCGGGGAGCAGTACTTC.

This clone was seen a handful of times. The chain recombines TRBV7-6 with TRBJ1-6; 7 bases match TRBD1. J lost 6 bases, V lost 5 bases, and 7 bases had no gene match. The CDR3 covers 15 residues. CDR1 and CDR2 (germline): SGHVS, FNYEAQ. The CDR3 nucleotides are TGTGCCAGCAGCCCCTCCACAGGGGCTAATTCACCCCTCCACTTT. Its protein is CASSPSTGANSPLHF.

J is TRBJ1-1 and V is TRBV6-5; 7 bases match TRBD1. V shed 6 bases and J 3 bases; nucleotides not matched to a gene: 10. This CDR3 has 15 residues. Looked up from germline, CDR1 is MNHEY and CDR2 is SVGAGI. CDR3 sequence reads: CASRIEGALDTEAFF. The DNA for the CDR3 is TGTGCCAGCAGGATTGAGGGGGCGCTGGACACTGAAGCTTTCTTT.

The chain links TRBV19 to TRBJ1-5; 7 nucleotides match TRBD1. Trimming cost V 3 bases and J 5 bases; bases outside gene matches: 13. The CDR3 sequence is 17 residues long. Germline assignment: CDR1 LNHDA and CDR2 SQIVND (reference sequence). The CDR3 DNA follows: TGTGCCAGTAGTATCATCGTAGGGGACAGTTTCCATCAGCCCCAGCATTTT. It is translated as CASSIIVGDSFHQPQHF.